This is a list of T cell receptor beta chains from one sample in a study of post-analysis software for immune sequencing data. MiXCR was run by TCRdb on the PCR reads, yielding one entry per CDR3 protein. This table has under 200,000 distinct CDR3 sequences, around 34% appearing once. Sequenced here: blood, sampled after autologous hematopoietic stem cell transplantation. Receptors were obtained from a girl between 5 and 17 years old with multiple sclerosis. Each CDR3 is given with its conserved first and last residue. Fields, in order: CDR3 protein, CDR3 length, J gene, V gene.

CDR3: CTSSSTGGTSYEQYF; length: 15; J: TRBJ2-7; V: TRBV5-1
CDR3: CASSRRNYGYTF; length: 12; J: TRBJ1-2; V: TRBV19
CDR3: CASMSAPDPRYEQYF; length: 15; J: TRBJ2-7; V: TRBV5-1
CDR3: CASSQTPGQRSDTQYF; length: 16; J: TRBJ2-3; V: TRBV3-1
CDR3: CASSLMGTSYNEQFF; length: 15; J: TRBJ2-1; V: TRBV7-3
CDR3: CATSTLAGAHSHEQFF; length: 16; J: TRBJ2-1; V: TRBV15
CDR3: CASSKAWGESYNEQFF; length: 16; J: TRBJ2-1; V: TRBV21-1
CDR3: CASSDRADGGEKLFF; length: 15; J: TRBJ1-4; V: TRBV12-3/TRBV12-4
CDR3: CASRAPRFWGLANEKLFF; length: 18; J: TRBJ1-4; V: TRBV6-4
CDR3: CSAVSGWGGELFF; length: 13; J: TRBJ2-2; V: TRBV20-1
CDR3: CASSFTGSSYEQYF; length: 14; J: TRBJ2-7; V: TRBV7-9
CDR3: CAGSQPGGFGETQYF; length: 15; J: TRBJ2-5; V: TRBV4-1
CDR3: CASSFRGPDQETQYF; length: 15; J: TRBJ2-5; V: TRBV7-9
CDR3: CASSLGGQVPYEQYF; length: 15; J: TRBJ2-7; V: TRBV7-2
CDR3: CASSRGSYTEQYF; length: 13; J: TRBJ2-7; V: TRBV27
CDR3: CASSLGGGTWHEQYF; length: 15; J: TRBJ2-7; V: TRBV7-2
CDR3: CASASGDYTDTQYF; length: 14; J: TRBJ2-3; V: TRBV4-1
CDR3: CATSRDWGASETQYF; length: 15; J: -; V: TRBV15
CDR3: CASSHTGQGINEQFF; length: 15; J: TRBJ2-1; V: TRBV14
CDR3: CASRTQVGVGYEQYF; length: 15; J: -; V: TRBV4-3
CDR3: CASSQGGSRASGNYNEQFF; length: 19; J: TRBJ2-1; V: TRBV4-3
CDR3: CAISESTGGNEQFF; length: 14; J: TRBJ2-1; V: TRBV10-3
CDR3: CASSYAGGSETQYF; length: 14; J: TRBJ2-5; V: TRBV6-5
CDR3: CASSLGGADGYTF; length: 13; J: TRBJ1-2; V: TRBV5-1
CDR3: CASSLTGGKTQYF; length: 13; J: -; V: TRBV7-2
CDR3: CASSWGGNQQETQYF; length: 15; J: TRBJ2-5; V: TRBV10-2
CDR3: CSVEQYGVGKYEQYF; length: 15; J: TRBJ2-7; V: TRBV29-1
CDR3: CSVKTTVPEAFF; length: 12; J: TRBJ1-1; V: TRBV29-1
CDR3: CASTLGEPLNEQFF; length: 14; J: TRBJ2-1; V: TRBV5-1
CDR3: CSGGGKGADTQYF; length: 13; J: TRBJ2-3; V: TRBV29-1
CDR3: CSPGQEETQYF; length: 11; J: TRBJ2-5; V: TRBV20-1
CDR3: CASSDPDRGFQPQHF; length: 15; J: TRBJ1-5; V: TRBV12-3/TRBV12-4
CDR3: CASSSYGRAIQETQYF; length: 16; J: TRBJ2-5; V: TRBV5-1
CDR3: CASSLDVTGGTEAFF; length: 15; J: TRBJ1-1; V: TRBV7-8
CDR3: CASSVELVNEQFF; length: 13; J: TRBJ2-1; V: TRBV9
CDR3: CASVKGTHYEQYF; length: 13; J: TRBJ2-7; V: TRBV12-3/TRBV12-4
CDR3: CASSLLSIGTEAFF; length: 14; J: TRBJ1-1; V: TRBV12-3/TRBV12-4
CDR3: CASSFGGMSYEQYF; length: 14; J: TRBJ2-7; V: TRBV5-1
CDR3: CASSQDWETQYF; length: 12; J: TRBJ2-5; V: TRBV4-2
CDR3: CAISDLWEGSDTQYF; length: 15; J: TRBJ2-3; V: TRBV10-3
CDR3: CAISALTEGGRGEQFF; length: 16; J: TRBJ2-1; V: TRBV10-3
CDR3: CASSSRTSGNYEQFF; length: 15; J: TRBJ2-1; V: TRBV28
CDR3: CASSTSSGRDADTQYF; length: 16; J: TRBJ2-3; V: TRBV9
CDR3: CVSSLNAQETQYF; length: 13; J: TRBJ2-5; V: TRBV5-1
CDR3: CSARVGGVPSKETQYF; length: 16; J: TRBJ2-5; V: TRBV20-1
CDR3: CASRFVMSSYNEQFF; length: 15; J: TRBJ2-1; V: TRBV5-1
CDR3: CASRQSPTDTQYF; length: 13; J: TRBJ2-3; V: TRBV12-3/TRBV12-4
CDR3: CASSQGWGRTQETQYF; length: 16; J: TRBJ2-5; V: TRBV4-1
CDR3: CASSQGGQGVGNYGYTF; length: 17; J: TRBJ1-2; V: TRBV4-2
CDR3: CASSYSGNRDEQYF; length: 14; J: TRBJ2-7; V: TRBV6-5
CDR3: CASSPGHRTYEQYF; length: 14; J: -; V: TRBV9
CDR3: CSARDSSGTLTGELFF; length: 16; J: TRBJ2-2; V: TRBV20-1